The present T cell receptor beta chain was sequenced within a study of blood T cell repertoires in COVID-19. The CDR3 extends over 14 amino acids. Germline V gene lookup returns CDR1 WSHSY and CDR2 SAAADI. V shed 4 bases and J shed 6 bases, with 14 bases lying between them. In the source study's methods: Amplification with reference gene primers provided the estimates of nucleated cell counts. Only in-frame clones appear in the TCRdb table, and some are missing; sequencing was by immunoSEQ multiplex PCR. V, J and clone size are those of that table, while D and trimming were read from the DNA. The data hold approximately 490,000 clones, with roughly nine tenths observed a single time.

This TCR was sampled from a woman in her sixties who had recovered from COVID-19. The sample comprised PBMCs or T cells enriched from blood (not recorded which). V and J are TRBV10-2 and TRBJ2-3; weak D call: TRBD2 (7 bases). DNA for the CDR3: TGCGCCAGCAGTGCCTTCCGGGGGGCGGATACGCAGTATTTT. Its protein is CASSAFRGADTQYF.